This T cell receptor (beta chain) was sequenced in a study of multiple sclerosis patients with progressive multifocal leukoencephalopathy. Time point of the sample: time of PML onset. PML was diagnosed clinically and by MRI, then confirmed by JC virus DNA in cerebrospinal fluid. Between roughly 15 and 60 months of natalizumab therapy passed before PML developed in these natalizumab-treated patients. Spiked into each PCR were synthetic inline TR CDR3 controls of all V-J pairings. Measured with immunoSEQ multiplex PCR; TCRdb has only the in-frame clones, and not every one. The sample lists tens of thousands of clones, approximately 85% occurring once. The CDR3 runs 14 residues. The V segment lost 6 bases and the J segment 8 bases; nucleotides outside the gene matches: 6. Germline V gene lookup returns CDR1 SGHTA and CDR2 FQGNSA.

The chain recombines TRBV7-2 with TRBJ1-6; 8 bases agree with TRBD1. The TCR comes from a woman aged 30 to 39 with progressive multifocal leukoencephalopathy. The sample was PBMCs, taken from a patient treated with natalizumab. The CDR3 spells CASRAGTGYSPLHF. The CDR3 DNA follows: TGTGCCAGCAGGGCCGGGACAGGTTATTCACCCCTCCACTTT.